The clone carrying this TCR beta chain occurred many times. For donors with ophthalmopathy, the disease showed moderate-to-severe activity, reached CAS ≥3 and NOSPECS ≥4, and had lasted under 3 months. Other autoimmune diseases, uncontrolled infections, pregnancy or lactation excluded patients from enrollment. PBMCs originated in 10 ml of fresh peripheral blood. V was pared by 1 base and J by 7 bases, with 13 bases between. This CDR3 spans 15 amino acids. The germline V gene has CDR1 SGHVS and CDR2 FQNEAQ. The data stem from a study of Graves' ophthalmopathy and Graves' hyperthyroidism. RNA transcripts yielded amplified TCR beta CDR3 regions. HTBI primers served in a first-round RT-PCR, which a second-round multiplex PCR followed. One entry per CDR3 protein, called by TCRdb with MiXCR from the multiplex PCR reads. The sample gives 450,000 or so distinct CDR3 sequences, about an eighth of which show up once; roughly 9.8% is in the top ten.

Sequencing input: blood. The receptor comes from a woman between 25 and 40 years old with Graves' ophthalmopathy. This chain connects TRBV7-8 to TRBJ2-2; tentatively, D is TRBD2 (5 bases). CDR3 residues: CASSLEASWVGELFF. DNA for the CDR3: TGTGCCAGCAGCTTAGAGGCTAGCTGGGTCGGGGAGCTGTTTTTT.